The 5 T cell receptor beta chains reported below all come from one sample, sequenced in a study of blood T cell repertoires in COVID-19. Profiling relied on immunoSEQ multiplex PCR, and the TCRdb table lists in-frame clones only, not all of them. The sample includes fewer than 300,000 clones, over 80% of them seen just once. Material: peripheral blood. The receptors originated from a woman in her 40s who had recovered from COVID-19.

Only one count was recorded for this clone. The rearrangement uses TRBV10-3 and TRBJ2-2, with TRBD1 matching over 8 bases. CDR3 length: 15 amino acids. Germline V lookup: CDR1 ENHRY, CDR2 SYGVKD. V lost 5 bases and J lost 3; bases outside the gene matches: 5. CDR3 in DNA: TGTGCCATCAGTATGGGACAGGAGTACACCGGGGAGCTGTTTTTT. It codes for CAISMGQEYTGELFF.

The genes are TRBV21-1 and TRBJ2-3; the D call of TRBD1 is as the table states it, not checked on the DNA. TRBV21-1 counts as a pseudogene. The CDR3 runs to 20 residues. CDR3 sequence: CASSKALRGNSIRDTDTQYF. The CDR3, as DNA: TGTGCCAGCAGCAAAGCTCTGAGGGGGAACTCGATTAGGGACACAGATACGCAGTATTTT.

This clone was detected once. The chain has TRBV27 and TRBJ1-6; D may be TRBD1 (5 bases). V lost 5 bases and J 6 bases, leaving 8 bases between the germline ends. The CDR3 is made up of 13 amino acids. The germline gives CDR1 MNHEY, CDR2 SMNVEV (reference sequence). The CDR3 coding sequence is TGTGCCAGCAGTCTGACAGCTAATTCACCCCTCCACTTT. It encodes CASSLTANSPLHF.

The chain joins TRBV19 to TRBJ2-3; 9 positions agree with TRBD2. The CDR3 has 14 residues. CDR1 is LNHDA and CDR2 is SQIVND in the germline V gene (reference sequence). V lost 5 bases to trimming and J lost 5 bases; unmatched junction nucleotides: 5. CDR3 coding DNA: TGTGCCAGTAGTCGGGTAGCGGGGGAAGATACGCAGTATTTT. This sequence encodes CASSRVAGEDTQYF. Full variable domain (rest looked up from reference TRBV19 and TRBJ2-3): DGGITQSPKYLFRKEGQNVTLSCEQNLNHDAMYWYRQDPGQGLRLIYYSQIVNDFQKGDIAEGYSVSREKKESFPLTVTSAQKNPTAFYLCASSRVAGEDTQYFGPGTRLTVL.

This clone was observed once. This rearrangement joins TRBV7-9 to TRBJ1-5; TRBD1 agrees at 7 bases. Germline V gene lookup returns CDR1 SEHNR and CDR2 FQNEAQ (reference sequence). V shed 6 bases, J shed 0 bases, and the junction held 5 bases outside the gene matches. The CDR3 covers 15 residues. The CDR3 DNA sequence: TGTGCCAGCAGTATCCAGGGGGGTAGCAATCAGCCCCAGCATTTT. It yields the protein CASSIQGGSNQPQHF.